The rows below give T cell receptor beta chains drawn from one sample of a study of neurological immune-mediated disorders. Each CDR3 protein is one row after TCRdb ran MiXCR on the 5' RACE reads. The table includes 30,000 to 40,000 distinct CDR3 sequences, approximately 4.2% detected once. The specimen was PBMCs. The origin of the receptors is a man aged 25 to 40 with multiple sclerosis. CDR3s include the opening cysteine and the closing phenylalanine or tryptophan. D genes are given only for firm matches. Clone size is stated in some rows and not others, as once, few, many or a class when expanded.

many	TRBJ2-7	TRBV12-3/TRBV12-4	.	CASSPKIKGYEQYF	TGTGCCAGCAGCCCCAAAATAAAGGGTTACGAGCAGTACTTC
.	TRBJ2-7	TRBV12-2	.	CASRFALQGSYEQYF	TGTGCAAGTCGCTTTGCTCTACAGGGTTCCTACGAGCAGTACTTC
many	TRBJ1-4	TRBV7-2	.	CASSSTNRGEKLFF	TGTGCCAGCAGCTCGACAAATAGAGGAGAAAAACTGTTTTTT
many	TRBJ2-3	TRBV7-6	.	CASSLEAAGSTDTQYF	TGTGCCAGCAGCTTAGAAGCGGCGGGGTCCACAGATACGCAGTATTTT
many	TRBJ1-3	TRBV20-1	.	CSARPMRSANTIYF	TGCAGTGCTAGACCCATGAGGTCTGCAAACACCATATATTTT
many	TRBJ1-4	TRBV5-1	.	CASSLTREGEKLFF	TGCGCCAGCAGCTTGACCCGGGAGGGAGAAAAACTGTTTTTT
few	TRBJ2-3	TRBV19	TRBD1	CASSWDRASTDTQYF	TGTGCCAGTAGTTGGGACAGAGCCAGCACAGATACGCAGTATTTT
.	TRBJ1-1	TRBV20-1	.	CSAGSGAYRAFF	TGCAGTGCTGGGTCGGGGGCCTACAGAGCTTTCTTT
many	TRBJ2-3	TRBV9	TRBD2	CASSLSGVSDTQYF	TGTGCCAGCAGTCTAAGCGGGGTCTCAGATACGCAGTATTTT
many	TRBJ1-1	TRBV12-3/TRBV12-4	TRBD1	CASSLEGANTEAFF	TGTGCCAGCAGTTTGGAGGGGGCAAACACTGAAGCTTTCTTT
many	TRBJ1-2	TRBV7-3	.	CASSLKGQGGSGYTF	TGTGCCAGCAGCTTAAAGGGGCAGGGAGGCTCTGGCTACACCTTC